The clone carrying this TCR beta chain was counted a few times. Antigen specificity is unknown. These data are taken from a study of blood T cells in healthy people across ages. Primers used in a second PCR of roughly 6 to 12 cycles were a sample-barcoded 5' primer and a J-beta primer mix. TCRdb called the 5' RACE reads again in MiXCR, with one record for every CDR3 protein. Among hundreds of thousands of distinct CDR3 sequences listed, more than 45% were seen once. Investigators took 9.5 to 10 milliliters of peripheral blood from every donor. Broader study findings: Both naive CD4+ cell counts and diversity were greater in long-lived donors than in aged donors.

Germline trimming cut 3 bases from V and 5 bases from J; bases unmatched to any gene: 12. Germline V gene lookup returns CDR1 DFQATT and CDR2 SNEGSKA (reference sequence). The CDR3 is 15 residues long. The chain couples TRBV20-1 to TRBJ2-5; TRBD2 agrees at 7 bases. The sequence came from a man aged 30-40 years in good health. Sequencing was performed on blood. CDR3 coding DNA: TGCAGTGCTAGCTTCCCCCTGACTAGCAGTGAGACCCAGTACTTC. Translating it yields CSASFPLTSSETQYF.